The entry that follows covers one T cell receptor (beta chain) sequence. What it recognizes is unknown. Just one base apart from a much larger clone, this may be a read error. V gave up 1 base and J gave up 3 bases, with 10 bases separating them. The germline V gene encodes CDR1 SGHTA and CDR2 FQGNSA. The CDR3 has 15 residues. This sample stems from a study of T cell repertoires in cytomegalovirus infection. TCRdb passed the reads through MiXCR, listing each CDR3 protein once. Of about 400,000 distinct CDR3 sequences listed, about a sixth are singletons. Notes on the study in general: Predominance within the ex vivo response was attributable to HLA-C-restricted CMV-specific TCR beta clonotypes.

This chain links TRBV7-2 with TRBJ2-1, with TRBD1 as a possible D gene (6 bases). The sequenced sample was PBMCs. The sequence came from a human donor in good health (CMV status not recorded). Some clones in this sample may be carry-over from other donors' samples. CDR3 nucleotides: TGTGCCAGCAGCTTAGTGGACAGCCTCTACAATGAGCAGTTCTTC. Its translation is CASSLVDSLYNEQFF.